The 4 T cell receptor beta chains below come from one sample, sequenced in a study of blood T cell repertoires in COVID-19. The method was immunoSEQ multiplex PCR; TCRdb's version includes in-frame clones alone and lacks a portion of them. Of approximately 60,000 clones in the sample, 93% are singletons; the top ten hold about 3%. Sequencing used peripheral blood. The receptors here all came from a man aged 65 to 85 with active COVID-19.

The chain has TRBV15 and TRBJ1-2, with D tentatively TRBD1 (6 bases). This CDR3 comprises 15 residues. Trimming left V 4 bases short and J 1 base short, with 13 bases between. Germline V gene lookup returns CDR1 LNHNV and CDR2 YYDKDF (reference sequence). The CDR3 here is CATSKQTGYNYGYTF. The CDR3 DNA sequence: TGTGCCACCAGCAAACAGACAGGCTATAACTATGGCTACACCTTC.

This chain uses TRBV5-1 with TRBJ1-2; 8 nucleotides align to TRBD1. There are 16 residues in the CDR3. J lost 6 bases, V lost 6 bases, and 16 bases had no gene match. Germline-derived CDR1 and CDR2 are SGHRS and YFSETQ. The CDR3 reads CASIQDRAHFTDGYTF. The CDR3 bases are TGCGCCAGCATACAGGACAGGGCACATTTCACGGATGGCTACACCTTC.

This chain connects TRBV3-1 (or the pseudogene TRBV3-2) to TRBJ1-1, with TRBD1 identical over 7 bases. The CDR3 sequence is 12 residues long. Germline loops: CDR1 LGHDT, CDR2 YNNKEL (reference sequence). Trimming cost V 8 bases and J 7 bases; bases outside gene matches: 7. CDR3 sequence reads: CASSGNRGEAFF. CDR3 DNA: TGTGCCAGCTCGGGGAACAGGGGTGAAGCTTTCTTT.

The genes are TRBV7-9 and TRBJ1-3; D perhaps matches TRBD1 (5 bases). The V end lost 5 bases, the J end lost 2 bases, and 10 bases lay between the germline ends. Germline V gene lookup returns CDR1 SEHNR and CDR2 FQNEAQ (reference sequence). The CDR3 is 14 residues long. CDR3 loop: CASSAVRAGNTIYF. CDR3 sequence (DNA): TGTGCCAGCAGCGCAGTCAGGGCTGGAAACACCATATATTTT.